These 2 T cell receptor beta chains came from one sample sequenced in a study of shared clonotypes between healthy human individuals. Sequenced by immunoSEQ multiplex PCR; TCRdb stores in-frame clones only, minus some. The profile shows 90,000 to 100,000 clones, 40% to 55% of them singletons. The sample taken for sequencing was PBMCs. The receptors were sampled from a woman between 40 and 50 years old in good health. Some clones in this sample may be carry-over from other donors' samples.

The chain combines TRBV7-9 with TRBJ2-1, with D possibly matching TRBD2 (5 bases). Trimming took 7 bases from V and 0 from J, leaving 13 bases between them. This CDR3 has 15 amino acids. Germline CDR1 and CDR2: SEHNR and FQNEAQ (reference sequence). The CDR3 region has the DNA TGTGCCAGCACCCCTGGAGGAAGCTCCTACAATGAGCAGTTCTTC. Translating gives CASTPGGSSYNEQFF.

This clone has more than one count but fewer than ten. The genes are TRBV9 and TRBJ1-2; the D is unclear. Trimming pared 3 bases from V and 2 bases from J, leaving 5 bases between. The CDR3 has 12 amino acids. Germline V gene lookup returns CDR1 SGDLS and CDR2 YYNGEE. Written as DNA, the CDR3 is TGTGCCAGCAGCGAAGCGAACTATGGCTACACCTTC. Its protein product is CASSEANYGYTF. Full variable domain (rest looked up from reference TRBV9 and TRBJ1-2): DSGVTQTPKHLITATGQRVTLRCSPRSGDLSVYWYQQSLDQGLQFLIQYYNGEERAKGNILERFSAQQFPDLHSELNLSSLELGDSALYFCASSEANYGYTFGSGTRLTVV.